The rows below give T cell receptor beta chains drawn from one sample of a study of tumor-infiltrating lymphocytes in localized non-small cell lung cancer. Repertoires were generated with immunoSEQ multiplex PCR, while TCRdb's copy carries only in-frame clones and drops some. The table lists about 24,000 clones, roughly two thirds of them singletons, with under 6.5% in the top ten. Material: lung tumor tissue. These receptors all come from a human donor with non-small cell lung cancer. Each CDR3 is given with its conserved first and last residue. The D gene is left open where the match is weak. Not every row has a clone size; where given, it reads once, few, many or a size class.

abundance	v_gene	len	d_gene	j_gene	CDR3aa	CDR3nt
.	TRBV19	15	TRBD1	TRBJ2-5	CASSRTGATQETQYF	TGTGCCAGTAGCAGGACAGGGGCCACTCAAGAGACCCAGTACTTC
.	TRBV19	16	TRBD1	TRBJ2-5	CASSIGDRSTQETQYF	TGTGCCAGTAGTATCGGGGACAGGAGCACCCAAGAGACCCAGTACTTC
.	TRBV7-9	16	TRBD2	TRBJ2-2	CASSSGLAMNIGELFF	TGTGCCAGCAGCTCAGGACTAGCAATGAATATCGGGGAGCTGTTTTTT
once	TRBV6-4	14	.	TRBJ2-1	CASSARGRGDEQFF	TGTGCCAGCAGTGCCCGCGGTAGGGGCGATGAGCAGTTCTTC
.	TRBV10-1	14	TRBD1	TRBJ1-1	CASSSQGIGAEAFF	TGCGCCAGCAGCTCACAGGGGATCGGTGCTGAAGCTTTCTTT
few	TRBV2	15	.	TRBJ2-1	CASSEMQGSYNEQFF	TGTGCCAGCAGTGAAATGCAGGGATCCTACAATGAGCAGTTCTTC
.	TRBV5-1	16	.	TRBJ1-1	CASRPDAGGGLTEAFF	TGCGCCAGCAGACCGGACGCGGGGGGGGGATTGACTGAAGCTTTCTTT
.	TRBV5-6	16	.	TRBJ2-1	CASSLPGPLTYNEQFF	TGTGCCAGCAGCCTGCCGGGGCCCCTTACCTACAATGAGCAGTTCTTC
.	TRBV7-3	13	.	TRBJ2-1	CASSLGPLDEQFF	TGTGCCAGCAGTCTCGGACCCCTGGATGAGCAGTTCTTC
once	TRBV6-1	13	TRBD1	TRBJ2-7	CASSGQGFYEQYF	TGTGCCAGCAGCGGACAGGGATTCTACGAGCAGTACTTC
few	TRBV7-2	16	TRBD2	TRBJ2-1	CASSTGGTSGSSEQFF	TGTGCCAGCAGCACAGGGGGGACTAGCGGGAGTAGTGAGCAGTTCTTC
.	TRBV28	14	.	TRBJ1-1	CASSSSGTATEAFF	TGTGCCAGCAGTTCCTCCGGGACGGCCACTGAAGCTTTCTTT
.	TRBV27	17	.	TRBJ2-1	CASRGAFSGHSYNEQFF	TGTGCCAGCCGTGGCGCCTTTAGCGGACACTCCTACAATGAGCAGTTCTTC
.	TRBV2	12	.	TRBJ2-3	CASSESGDTQYF	TGTGCCAGCAGTGAATCGGGGGATACGCAGTATTTT
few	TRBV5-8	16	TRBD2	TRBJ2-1	CASRHVGGSSYNEQFF	TGTGCCAGCAGACATGTCGGCGGGAGCTCCTACAATGAGCAGTTCTTC
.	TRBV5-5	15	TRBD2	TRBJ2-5	CASSPMASGQETQYF	TGTGCCAGCAGCCCTATGGCTAGCGGCCAAGAGACCCAGTACTTC
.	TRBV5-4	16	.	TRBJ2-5	CASSPTGGTDQETQYF	TGTGCCAGCAGCCCGACCGGCGGGACAGATCAAGAGACCCAGTACTTC
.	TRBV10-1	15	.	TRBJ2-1	CASSEYRSSYNEQFF	TGCGCCAGCAGTGAGTACAGAAGCTCCTACAATGAGCAGTTCTTC